What follows is one TCR beta chain and its context. This sample was included in a study of cytomegalovirus exposure and HLA in healthy donors. Study details: The 120 or so validation repertoires matched the roughly 700 first-cohort repertoires in platform, a later analysis reported.

The donors were in the roughly 130-subject validation cohort, distinct from the approximately 610-subject first cohort. The table came from immunoSEQ multiplex PCR; TCRdb's copy has only in-frame clones and leaves some out. Among around 250,000 clones listed, roughly 90% were seen once. Sequences were obtained from PBMCs. The clonotype comes from a woman aged 18-29 years in good health and CMV-seronegative.

The DNA for the CDR3 is TGCAGCGTTCGGACCCAACTAGCGGGGGGCCTAACAGCCCAAAATCCTCGCACAGATACGCAGTATTTT. It specifies CSVRTQLAGGLTAQNPRTDTQYF. The genes are TRBV29-1 and TRBJ2-3; 12 nucleotides line up with TRBD2. Germline V CDR1 and CDR2: SQVTM, ANQGSEA. Trimming removed 5 bases from V and 1 base from J; junction bases left unmatched: 28. CDR3 length: 23 residues.